This T cell receptor beta chain was observed in a study of blood T cells in healthy people across ages. Drawing of peripheral blood yielded approximately 10 milliliters from each donor. Per-sample PBMC isolation yielded at least 7 million cells. This clonotype was counted between two and nine times. What it binds is not known. A second roughly 7 to 11 cycle PCR used barcoded and J-beta primers. TCRdb passed the 5' RACE reads through MiXCR, listing each CDR3 protein once. The table includes about 1,600,000 distinct CDR3 sequences, approximately 38% detected once. V was pared by 2 bases and J by 7 bases, with 14 bases between. The CDR3 totals 14 residues. Germline CDR1 reads ENHRY; CDR2 reads SYGVKD. Study-wide points: Percentage of naive T cells showed a strong correlation with TCR beta diversity. For the donors, CMV status was unknown and possibly confounded expanded clonotype changes.

The sequence was obtained from a woman between 18 and 29 years old in good health. The sequenced sample consisted of blood. This chain joins TRBV10-3 and TRBJ1-2; unclear D gene. The CDR3 loop is CAISEGSVAGGYTF. The CDR3 DNA sequence: TGTGCCATCAGTGAGGGCAGCGTGGCGGGTGGCTACACCTTC.